The 8 T cell receptor beta chains below were found in one sample sequenced in a study of CD8 T cells in ankylosing spondylitis. Notes on the study in general: Among TCR beta sequences, a motif of eight highly homologous variants appeared characteristic of ankylosing spondylitis blood.

TCRdb reprocessed the 5' RACE reads with MiXCR, giving one entry per CDR3 protein. The sample records about 700,000 distinct CDR3 sequences, around 19% being singletons. Their specific antigens are unknown. The sequenced sample consisted of blood, either unsorted or a sorted T cell fraction (not recorded which). These receptors were collected from a male donor with ankylosing spondylitis.

This clonotype was seen ten or more times. The chain employs TRBV5-1 and TRBJ2-2; unclear D gene. CDR1 and CDR2 from the germline V gene are SGHRS and YFSETQ. The CDR3 totals 15 residues. V shed 0 bases and J shed 2 bases, with 8 bases lying between them. Written as DNA, the CDR3 is TGCGCCAGCAGCTTGGGGTCCATAAACACCGGGGAGCTGTTTTTT. Amino acids: CASSLGSINTGELFF. Supplemented by reference TRBV5-1 and TRBJ2-2, the full variable domain reads KAGVTQTPRYLIKTRGQQVTLSCSPISGHRSVSWYQQTPGQGLQFLFEYFSETQRNKGNFPGRFSGRQFSNSRSEMNVSTLELGDSALYLCASSLGSINTGELFFGEGSRLTVL.

This clonotype was recorded at least ten times. V is TRBV12-3 or TRBV12-4 and J is TRBJ1-5; TRBD1 is a possible D gene (5 bases). Trimming shortened V by 6 bases and J by 10 bases, and 16 bases separated the two germline ends. CDR3 length: 13 residues. The CDR3 is CASSLGTAEPQHF. DNA for the CDR3: TGTGCCAGCAGCTTGGGGACGGCGGAACCCCAGCATTTT.

Written as DNA, the CDR3 is TGTGCCAGCTCACCACCGAGCGGCTACAATGAGCAGTTCTTC. Amino acid sequence: CASSPPSGYNEQFF. The chain carries TRBV18 and TRBJ2-1; tentatively, D is TRBD2 (5 bases). CDR1 and CDR2 from the germline V gene are KGHSH and LQKENI. Trimming shortened V by 0 bases and J by 3 bases, and 6 bases separated the two germline ends. The CDR3 has 14 amino acids.

V gene TRBV7-2 combines with J gene TRBJ2-3, with D possibly being TRBD1 or TRBD2 (5 bases each). Germline loops: CDR1 SGHTA, CDR2 FQGNSA. The CDR3 is 16 amino acids. Trimming cost V 4 bases and J 0 bases, with 14 bases left between them. The CDR3 region is CASSSTGTFSTDTQYF. In DNA form, the CDR3 reads TGTGCCAGCAGCTCCACCGGGACCTTCAGCACAGATACGCAGTATTTT.

Concerning this clonotype: Because the CDR3's place on the DNA is in doubt, the DNA is left out and the CDR3 is given as listed by TCRdb. CDR3 residues: CASSQGTLGTGGNTIYF. The chain combines TRBV4-1 with TRBJ1-3. The CDR3 spans 17 amino acids, including both terminal residues. Germline values: CDR1 MGHRA, CDR2 YSYEKL.

V usage is TRBV29-1 and J usage is TRBJ2-7; weak D call: TRBD1 (5 bases). Germline V gives CDR1 SQVTM, CDR2 ANQGSEA. Between the trimmed V and J ends, which lost 6 bases and 7 bases, there was a span of 13 bases. This CDR3 has 11 amino acids. CDR3 loop: CSVKQGGEQYF. CDR3 nucleotides: TGCAGCGTCAAGCAGGGTGGGGAGCAGTACTTC.

There are a few counts of this clonotype. The J gene is TRBJ2-7, the V gene TRBV28; possibly TRBD2 for D (5 bases). The CDR3 runs 12 residues. CDR1 is MDHEN, CDR2 SYDVKM, per germline. The ends were cut back, 7 bases at V and 7 bases at J, with 14 bases in the middle. CDR3 bases: TGTGCCAGCACTCGACCCACTAGGGAGCAGTACTTC. It translates to CASTRPTREQYF.

This sequence joins TRBV5-1 and TRBJ2-3; 9 nucleotides match TRBD2. After removal of 4 bases from V and 4 bases from J, the junction contained 10 bases not matched to a gene. In germline, CDR1 is SGHRS, CDR2 YFSETQ. The CDR3 has 16 residues. In nucleotides, the CDR3 is TGCGCCAGCAGCACTGGCGGGGGGGCCTCTTCAGATACGCAGTATTTT. Its protein product is CASSTGGGASSDTQYF.